The clone carrying this T cell receptor (beta chain) was picked up a small number of times. Primers for the PCR totalled 60 Vbeta and 13 Jbeta. Clones were sequenced by immunoSEQ multiplex PCR, and TCRdb holds only the in-frame ones, with some missing. Of 99,000 or so clones listed, more than 75% are singletons. The sample is drawn from a study of cytomegalovirus exposure and HLA in healthy donors. This CDR3 spans 13 amino acids. V trimming: 7 bases; J trimming: 7 bases; junction bases outside the gene matches: 8. Germline CDR1 ENHRY, CDR2 SYGVKD. The clonotype comes from a woman between 18 and 29 years old in good health and CMV-seropositive. Source material: PBMCs. This sequence joins TRBV10-3 and TRBJ2-7; 9 bases are a match to TRBD1. CDR3 loop: CAITRDRAGEQYF. Here the CDR3 DNA reads TGTGCCATCACCCGGGACAGGGCAGGTGAGCAGTACTTC.